This T cell receptor beta chain was observed in a study of Graves' ophthalmopathy and Graves' hyperthyroidism. Study-wide results and caveats: The model flagged ophthalmopathy progression at 55% to 71% sensitivity and 72% to 85% specificity.

This clonotype was seen more than once but under ten times. Antigen: not known. A clone one base away is much larger, so this may be a read error. V lost 4 bases, J lost 9 bases, and 10 bases stayed unmatched. This CDR3 spans 13 amino acids. Germline assignment: CDR1 SQVTM and CDR2 ANQGSEA. RNA transcripts yielded amplified TCR beta CDR3 regions. The authors performed first-round RT-PCR with HTBI primers and then a second-round multiplex PCR. MiXCR, run by TCRdb on the multiplex PCR reads, gives a single entry per CDR3 protein. Of over a million distinct CDR3 sequences in the sample, about 36% are singletons; the top ten hold around 10%. Patients newly diagnosed with hyperthyroidism, under 2 months' duration, were aged 18 to 65, the study reports.

The receptor's source is an adult man with Graves' hyperthyroidism. The sample consisted of peripheral blood or thyroid tissue (not recorded which). The chain has TRBV29-1 and TRBJ2-5; 8 bases fit TRBD2. CDR3 loop: CSVGAGGLEAQYF. The CDR3 DNA is TGCAGCGTTGGTGCGGGGGGCCTCGAGGCCCAGTACTTC.